The 17 T cell receptor beta chains listed next were all sequenced from one sample in a study of OX40 agonist ivuxolimab in advanced cancers. Produced via immunoSEQ multiplex PCR; TCRdb's table is partial and in-frame only. Among around 18,000 clones, about two thirds were seen once, and the ten largest hold roughly 24%. Specimen: CD4+ or CD8+ T cells sorted from blood, collected in a trial of the OX40 agonist ivuxolimab. Receptor source: an adult with an advanced solid tumor such as melanoma, head and neck, liver or kidney cancer.

The rearrangement joins TRBV27 to TRBJ1-5, with 7 bases aligning to TRBD1. Germline CDR1 MNHEY, CDR2 SMNVEV (reference sequence). V dropped 2 bases and J dropped 5; count of bases not matched to a gene: 6. The CDR3 loop spans 15 amino acids. CDR3 nucleotides: TGTGCCAGCAGTTTAGGAGGGGGCGTCGATCAGCCCCAGCATTTT. This sequence encodes CASSLGGGVDQPQHF.

The rearrangement uses TRBV9 and TRBJ1-4; 8 bases map to TRBD1. With 4 bases clipped from V and 6 bases from J, the junction kept 5 bases outside the gene matches. The CDR3 is 14 amino acids. Germline-derived CDR1 and CDR2 are SGDLS and YYNGEE. Here the CDR3 reads CASSPLDRDEKLFF. In nucleotides, the CDR3 is TGTGCCAGCAGCCCCCTGGACAGGGATGAAAAACTGTTTTTT. Together with reference TRBV9 and TRBJ1-4, the CDR3 gives the full variable domain: DSGVTQTPKHLITATGQRVTLRCSPRSGDLSVYWYQQSLDQGLQFLIQYYNGEERAKGNILERFSAQQFPDLHSELNLSSLELGDSALYFCASSPLDRDEKLFFGSGTQLSVL.

This clone was observed a handful of times. V gene TRBV4-1 combines with J gene TRBJ2-7; perhaps TRBD1 as D (5 bases). V lost 0 bases to trimming and J lost 0 bases, with 12 bases between them. Germline V gene data show CDR1 as MGHRA and CDR2 as YSYEKL. The CDR3 consists of 16 residues. For the CDR3, the DNA is TGCGCCAGCAGCCAAGATCCCCAGGGCAACTCCTACGAGCAGTACTTC. Amino acid sequence: CASSQDPQGNSYEQYF.

This clone was detected a few times. The chain couples TRBV7-2 to TRBJ1-2; D gene uncertain. The V end lost 3 bases, the J end lost 4 bases, and 9 bases lay between the germline ends. The germline gives CDR1 SGHTA, CDR2 FQGNSA. The CDR3 totals 13 residues. The CDR3 region is CASSFGASYGYTF. CDR3 DNA sequence: TGTGCCAGCAGCTTCGGCGCTTCCTATGGCTACACCTTC.

The genes are TRBV7-3 and TRBJ2-1, with TRBD2 matching over 7 bases. The CDR3 sequence is 15 residues long. In germline, CDR1 is SGHTA, CDR2 FQGTGA. V lost 2 bases and J lost 6; bases outside the gene matches: 7. The CDR3 sequence is CASSLGLAASNEQFF. The CDR3, as DNA: TGTGCCAGCAGCTTAGGGCTAGCGGCGAGCAATGAGCAGTTCTTC.

This clone rates as large. V usage is TRBV7-8 and J usage is TRBJ2-5, with 10 positions matching TRBD2. The germline CDR1 and CDR2 sequences are SGHVS and FQNEAQ. The CDR3 totals 18 residues. Trimming took 4 bases from V and 9 from J; bases not matched to a gene: 20. The CDR3 reads CASSSLRTASGGAGAQYF. The CDR3 DNA follows: TGTGCCAGCAGCTCCTTGAGGACGGCTAGCGGGGGAGCCGGGGCCCAGTACTTC.

The chain links TRBV11-2 to TRBJ2-5; TRBD2 matches at 10 bases. This CDR3 is 15 amino acids long. Germline loops: CDR1 SGHAT, CDR2 FQNNGV. Losses at the gene ends were 5 bases for V and 1 base for J; bases not matched to a gene: 4. The CDR3 is CASSLIAGGQETQYF. The CDR3 bases are TGTGCCAGCAGCCTAATAGCGGGGGGCCAAGAGACCCAGTACTTC.

Worth noting for this clone: It may be a read error: a sequence one base away is much more abundant. V gene TRBV11-2 combines with J gene TRBJ1-1; D is undetermined. Trimming pared 5 bases from V and 3 bases from J, leaving 10 bases between. Germline V gene data show CDR1 as SGHAT and CDR2 as FQNNGV. The CDR3 covers 13 residues. The CDR3 loop reads CASSLGVDTEAFF. CDR3 sequence (DNA): TGTGCCAGCAGCCTGGGAGTGGACACTGAAGCTTTCTTT.

The chain joins TRBV7-3 to TRBJ1-2; no firm D call. The V end lost 6 bases, the J end lost 8 bases, and 19 bases lay between the germline ends. CDR3 length equals 14 residues. The germline gives CDR1 SGHTA, CDR2 FQGTGA. The CDR3 region is CASSYERDLRGYTF. Here the CDR3 DNA reads TGTGCCAGCAGTTACGAGAGAGACCTGAGAGGCTACACCTTC.

This clone showed up just a few times. The chain couples TRBV28 to TRBJ1-1; no clear D gene. Trimming stripped 3 bases from V and 7 bases from J, with 18 bases between. Germline values: CDR1 MDHEN, CDR2 SYDVKM. CDR3 length: 15 residues. The CDR3 DNA reads TGTGCCAGCAGTTTGGATTCCTCAAGCGCCCGTGAAGCTTTCTTT. Protein: CASSLDSSSAREAFF.

CDR3 in DNA: TGTGCCTGGAGTTCACTCTCGGGGGCGCTAGGCTACGAGCAGTACTTC. This gives the protein CAWSSLSGALGYEQYF. The chain carries TRBV30 and TRBJ2-7; perhaps D is TRBD1 or TRBD2 (6 bases each). Deletions cut 2 bases from V and 3 bases from J, with 20 bases between. CDR3 size: 16 residues. Germline assignment: CDR1 GTSNPN and CDR2 SVGIG (reference sequence).

The rearrangement links TRBV27 to TRBJ2-2; perhaps TRBD2 as D (5 bases). Trimming took 8 bases from V and 1 from J, leaving 14 bases between them. The CDR3 totals 15 residues. Germline V CDR1 and CDR2: MNHEY, SMNVEV (reference sequence). Written as DNA, the CDR3 is TGTGCCAGCCTTCCAATGGACTGGAACACCGGGGAGCTGTTTTTT. As protein: CASLPMDWNTGELFF.

V gene TRBV5-6 combines with J gene TRBJ2-5; 12 bases map to TRBD2. This CDR3 is 17 amino acids long. J lost 1 base, V lost 2 bases, and 6 bases had no gene match. Germline assignment: CDR1 SGHDT and CDR2 YYEEEE. The CDR3, as DNA: TGTGCCAGCAGCTTTTCCTTGGGACTAGCGGGCCAAGAGACCCAGTACTTC. It yields the protein CASSFSLGLAGQETQYF. The entire variable domain, with the rest obtained from reference TRBV5-6 and TRBJ2-5, is as follows: DAGVTQSPTHLIKTRGQQVTLRCSPKSGHDTVSWYQQALGQGPQFIFQYYEEEERQRGNFPDRFSGHQFPNYSSELNVNALLLGDSALYLCASSFSLGLAGQETQYFGPGTRLLVL.

The CDR3 loop reads CASSQEEGTYNEQFF. CDR3 coding DNA: TGTGCCAGCAGCCAAGAGGAGGGCACTTACAATGAGCAGTTCTTC. The chain uses TRBV5-4 and TRBJ2-1; TRBD2 is a possible D gene (6 bases). V gave up 4 bases and J gave up 4 bases, with 15 bases separating them. CDR1 and CDR2 (germline): SGHNT, YYREEE (reference sequence). The CDR3 loop spans 15 amino acids.

The chain joins TRBV4-1 to TRBJ2-7, with D hard to call. Germline lookup yields CDR1 MGHRA and CDR2 YSYEKL. The CDR3 contains 14 residues. The germline V and J ends were trimmed by 1 base and 0 bases, with 7 bases remaining between them. DNA for the CDR3: TGCGCCAGCAGCCAAGCGCACGTCTCCTACGAGCAGTACTTC. Its protein product is CASSQAHVSYEQYF.

The V gene is TRBV9, the J gene TRBJ1-3; D remains unclear. This CDR3 spans 12 amino acids. In germline, CDR1 is SGDLS, CDR2 YYNGEE. The V and J ends lost 4 bases and 0 bases respectively, with 2 bases between them. CDR3 coding DNA: TGTGCCAGCAGCCCCTCTGGAAACACCATATATTTT. It is translated as CASSPSGNTIYF.

The chain couples TRBV9 to TRBJ1-6, with D possibly being TRBD1 (5 bases). CDR1 and CDR2 from the germline V gene are SGDLS and YYNGEE. The CDR3 contains 15 residues. Trimming shortened V by 2 bases and J by 7 bases, and 13 bases separated the two germline ends. The CDR3 region has the DNA TGTGCCAGCAGCGTGGGGGGGGTCCAGAATTCACCCCTCCACTTT. This encodes CASSVGGVQNSPLHF.